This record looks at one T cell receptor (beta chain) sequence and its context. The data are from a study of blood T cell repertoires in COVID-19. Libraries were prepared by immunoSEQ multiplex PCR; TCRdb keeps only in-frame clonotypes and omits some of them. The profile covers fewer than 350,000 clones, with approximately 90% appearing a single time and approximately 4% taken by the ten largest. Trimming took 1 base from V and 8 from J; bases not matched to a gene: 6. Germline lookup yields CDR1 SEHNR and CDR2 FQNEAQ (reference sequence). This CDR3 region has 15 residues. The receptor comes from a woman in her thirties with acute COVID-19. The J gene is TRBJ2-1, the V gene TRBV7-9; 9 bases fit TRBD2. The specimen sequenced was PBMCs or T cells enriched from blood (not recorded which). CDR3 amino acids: CASSLESGRIDEQFF. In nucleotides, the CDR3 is TGTGCCAGCAGCTTAGAGAGCGGGAGGATCGATGAGCAGTTCTTC.